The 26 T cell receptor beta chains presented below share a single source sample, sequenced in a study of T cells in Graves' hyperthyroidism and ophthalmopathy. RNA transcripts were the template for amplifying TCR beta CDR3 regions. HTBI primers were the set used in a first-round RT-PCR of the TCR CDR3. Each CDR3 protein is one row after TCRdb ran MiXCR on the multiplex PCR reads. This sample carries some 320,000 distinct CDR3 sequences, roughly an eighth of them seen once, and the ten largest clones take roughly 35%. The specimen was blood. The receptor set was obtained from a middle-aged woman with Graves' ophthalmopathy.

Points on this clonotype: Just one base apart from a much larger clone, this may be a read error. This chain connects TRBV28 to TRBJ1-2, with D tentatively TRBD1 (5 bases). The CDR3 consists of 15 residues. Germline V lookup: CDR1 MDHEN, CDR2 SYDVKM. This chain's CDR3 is CASGFGAAGGGGYTF. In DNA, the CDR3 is TGTGCCAGCGGTTTCGGGGCCGCCGGGGGTGGTGGCTACACCTTC.

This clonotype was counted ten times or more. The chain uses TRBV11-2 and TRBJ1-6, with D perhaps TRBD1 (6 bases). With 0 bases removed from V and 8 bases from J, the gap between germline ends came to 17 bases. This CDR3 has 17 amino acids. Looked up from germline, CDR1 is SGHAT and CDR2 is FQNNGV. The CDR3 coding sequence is TGTGCCAGCAGCTTAGACGGTGCTGACAGGCGGGATTCACCCCTCCACTTT. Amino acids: CASSLDGADRRDSPLHF.

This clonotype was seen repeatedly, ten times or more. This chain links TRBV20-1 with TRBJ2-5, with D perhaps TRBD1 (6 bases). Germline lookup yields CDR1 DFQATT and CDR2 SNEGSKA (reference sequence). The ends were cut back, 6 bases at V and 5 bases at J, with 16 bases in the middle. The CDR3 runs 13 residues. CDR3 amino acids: CSANTGMGETQYF. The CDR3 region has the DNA TGCAGTGCCAATACAGGGATGGGGGAGACCCAGTACTTC.

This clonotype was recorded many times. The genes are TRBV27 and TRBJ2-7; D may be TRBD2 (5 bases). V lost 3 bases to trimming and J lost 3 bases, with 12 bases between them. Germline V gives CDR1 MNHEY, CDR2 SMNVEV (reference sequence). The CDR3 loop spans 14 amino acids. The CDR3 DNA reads TGTGCCAGCAGTTTCGCGAGCGGCTACTACGAGCAGTACTTC. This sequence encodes CASSFASGYYEQYF.

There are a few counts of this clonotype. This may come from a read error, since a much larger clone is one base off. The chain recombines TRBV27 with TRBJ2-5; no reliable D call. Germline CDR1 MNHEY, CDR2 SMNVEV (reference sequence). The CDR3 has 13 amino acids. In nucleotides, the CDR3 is TGTGCCAGCAGTTCGCCCTACCAAGAGATCCAGTACTTC. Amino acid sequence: CASSSPYQEIQYF.

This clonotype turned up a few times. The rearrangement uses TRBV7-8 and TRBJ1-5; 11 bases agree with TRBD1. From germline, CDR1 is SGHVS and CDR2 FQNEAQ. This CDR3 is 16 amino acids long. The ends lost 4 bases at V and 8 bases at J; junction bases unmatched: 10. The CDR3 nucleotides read TGTGCCAGCAGCTCCCTGGACAGGGGGCGCTTTGAGCCCCAGCATTTT. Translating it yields CASSSLDRGRFEPQHF.

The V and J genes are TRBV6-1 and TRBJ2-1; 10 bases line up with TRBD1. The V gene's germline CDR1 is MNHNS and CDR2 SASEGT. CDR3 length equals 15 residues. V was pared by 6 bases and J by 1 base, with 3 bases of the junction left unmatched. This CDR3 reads CASRRDRGSYNEQFF. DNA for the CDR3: TGTGCCAGCAGGCGGGACAGGGGATCCTACAATGAGCAGTTCTTC.

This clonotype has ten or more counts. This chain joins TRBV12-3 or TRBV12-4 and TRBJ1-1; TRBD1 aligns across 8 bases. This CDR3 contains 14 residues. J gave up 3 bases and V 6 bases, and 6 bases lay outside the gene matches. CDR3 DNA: TGTGCCAGCAGGCGACAGGGGTTGGACACTGAAGCTTTCTTT. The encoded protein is CASRRQGLDTEAFF.

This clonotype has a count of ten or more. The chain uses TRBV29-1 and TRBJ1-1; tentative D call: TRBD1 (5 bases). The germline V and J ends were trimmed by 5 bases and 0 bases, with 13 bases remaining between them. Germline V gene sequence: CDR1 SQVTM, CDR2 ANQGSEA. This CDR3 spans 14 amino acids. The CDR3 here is CSVWGPIMNTEAFF. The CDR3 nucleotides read TGCAGCGTTTGGGGACCTATCATGAACACTGAAGCTTTCTTT.

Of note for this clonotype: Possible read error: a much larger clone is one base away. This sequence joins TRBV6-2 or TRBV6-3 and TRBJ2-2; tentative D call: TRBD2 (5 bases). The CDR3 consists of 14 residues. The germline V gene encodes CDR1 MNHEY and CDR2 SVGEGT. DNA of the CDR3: TGTGCCAGCAGTTATTGGGGAAACACCGGGGAGCCGTTTTTT. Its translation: CASSYWGNTGEPFF.

The DNA for the CDR3 is TGTGCCAGCAGCCGACGGGGTGGAGGGGCCAACGTCCTGACTTTC. Protein: CASSRRGGGANVLTF. The V gene is TRBV7-2, the J gene TRBJ2-6; a weak D match, TRBD2 (5 bases). Germline V lookup: CDR1 SGHTA, CDR2 FQGNSA. This CDR3 comprises 15 residues. The V end lost 5 bases, the J end lost 4 bases, and 12 bases lay between the germline ends.

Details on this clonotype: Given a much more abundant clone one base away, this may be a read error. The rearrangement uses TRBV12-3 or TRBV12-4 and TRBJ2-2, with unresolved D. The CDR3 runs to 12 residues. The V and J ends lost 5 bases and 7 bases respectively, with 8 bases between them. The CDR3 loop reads CASSPANGELFF. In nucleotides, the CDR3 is TGTGCCAGCAGTCCCGCGAACGGGGAGCTGTTTTTT.

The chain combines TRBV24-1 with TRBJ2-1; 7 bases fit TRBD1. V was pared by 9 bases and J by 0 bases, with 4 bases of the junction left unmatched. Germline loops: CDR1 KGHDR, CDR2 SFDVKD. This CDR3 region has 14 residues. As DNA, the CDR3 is TGTGCCACCGCACAGGGGATCTCCTACAATGAGCAGTTCTTC. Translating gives CATAQGISYNEQFF.

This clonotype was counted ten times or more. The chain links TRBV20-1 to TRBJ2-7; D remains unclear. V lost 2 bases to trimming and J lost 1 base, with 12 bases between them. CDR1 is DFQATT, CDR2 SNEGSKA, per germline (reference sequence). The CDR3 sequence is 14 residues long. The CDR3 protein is CSARLISASYEQYF. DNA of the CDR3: TGCAGTGCTAGACTCATCAGTGCGTCCTACGAGCAGTACTTC.

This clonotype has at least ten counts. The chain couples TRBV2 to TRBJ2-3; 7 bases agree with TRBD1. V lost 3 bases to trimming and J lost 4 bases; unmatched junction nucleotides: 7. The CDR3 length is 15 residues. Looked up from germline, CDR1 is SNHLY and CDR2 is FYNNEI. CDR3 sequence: CASSDQGVFADTQYF. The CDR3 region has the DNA TGTGCCAGCAGTGACCAGGGGGTGTTCGCAGATACGCAGTATTTT.

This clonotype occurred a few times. The CDR3 nucleotides are TGCGCCAGCAGCTTGGATCCAGCGGGGGGCTACGAGCAGTACTTC. As protein: CASSLDPAGGYEQYF. J is TRBJ2-7 and V is TRBV5-1; 9 positions agree with TRBD2. Germline V gene lookup returns CDR1 SGHRS and CDR2 YFSETQ. The CDR3 loop spans 15 amino acids. The V segment lost 0 bases and the J segment 3 bases; nucleotides outside the gene matches: 4.

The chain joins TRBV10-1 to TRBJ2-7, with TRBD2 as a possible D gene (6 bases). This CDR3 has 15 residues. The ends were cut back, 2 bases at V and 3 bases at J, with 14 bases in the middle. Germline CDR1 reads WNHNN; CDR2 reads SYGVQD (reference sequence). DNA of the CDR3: TGCGCCAGCAGTGAGGGTAGGGAGGCCAACTACGAGCAGTACTTC. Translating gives CASSEGREANYEQYF.

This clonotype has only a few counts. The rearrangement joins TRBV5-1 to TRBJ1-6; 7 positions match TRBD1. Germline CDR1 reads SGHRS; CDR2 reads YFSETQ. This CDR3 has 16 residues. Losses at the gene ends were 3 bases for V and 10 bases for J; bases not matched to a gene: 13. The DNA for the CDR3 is TGCGCCAGCAGCTGGGGGCAAAGACAGGGTAGCTCACCCCTCCACTTT. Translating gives CASSWGQRQGSSPLHF. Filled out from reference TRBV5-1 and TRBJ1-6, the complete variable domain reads KAGVTQTPRYLIKTRGQQVTLSCSPISGHRSVSWYQQTPGQGLQFLFEYFSETQRNKGNFPGRFSGRQFSNSRSEMNVSTLELGDSALYLCASSWGQRQGSSPLHFGNGTRLTVT.

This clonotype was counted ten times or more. CDR3: CSALALGQGKYEQYF. CDR3 nucleotide sequence: TGCAGTGCCCTGGCTTTGGGACAGGGGAAATACGAGCAGTACTTC. The chain combines TRBV20-1 with TRBJ2-7, with TRBD1 identical over 10 bases. This CDR3 is 15 amino acids long. The germline gives CDR1 DFQATT, CDR2 SNEGSKA (reference sequence). V lost 6 bases and J lost 4; bases outside the gene matches: 12.

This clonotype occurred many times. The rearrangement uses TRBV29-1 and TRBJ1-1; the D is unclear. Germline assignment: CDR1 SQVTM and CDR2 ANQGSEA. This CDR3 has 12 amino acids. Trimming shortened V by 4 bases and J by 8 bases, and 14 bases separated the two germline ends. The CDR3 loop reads CSVGADLGEAFF. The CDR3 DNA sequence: TGCAGCGTTGGTGCGGACCTAGGAGAAGCTTTCTTT.

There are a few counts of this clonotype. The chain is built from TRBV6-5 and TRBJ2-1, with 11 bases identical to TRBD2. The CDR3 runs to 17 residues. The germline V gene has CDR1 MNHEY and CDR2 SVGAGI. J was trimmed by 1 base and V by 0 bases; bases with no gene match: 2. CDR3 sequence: CASSYSGLAESYNEQFF. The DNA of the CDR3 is TGTGCCAGCAGTTACTCGGGACTAGCGGAATCCTACAATGAGCAGTTCTTC.

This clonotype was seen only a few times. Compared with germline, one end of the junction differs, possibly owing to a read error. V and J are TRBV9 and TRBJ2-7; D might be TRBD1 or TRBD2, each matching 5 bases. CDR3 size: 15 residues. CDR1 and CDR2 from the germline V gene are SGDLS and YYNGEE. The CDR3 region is CASSVEVGTPYEQHF. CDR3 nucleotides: TGTGCCAGCAGCGTAGAGGTGGGGACCCCCTACGAGCAGCACTTC.

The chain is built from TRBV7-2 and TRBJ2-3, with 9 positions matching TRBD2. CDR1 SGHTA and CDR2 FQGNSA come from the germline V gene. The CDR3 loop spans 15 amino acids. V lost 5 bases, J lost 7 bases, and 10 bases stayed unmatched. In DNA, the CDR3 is TGTGCCAGCAGCCAAGGTGCGGGGGGGCAGTATACGCAGTATTTT. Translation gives CASSQGAGGQYTQYF.

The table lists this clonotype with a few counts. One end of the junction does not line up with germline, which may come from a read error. DNA for the CDR3: TGCAGTACTAGAGATTGGGACAAGACTAATTCACCCCTCCACTTT. This sequence encodes CSTRDWDKTNSPLHF. The gene calls are TRBV20-1 and TRBJ1-6, with D tentatively TRBD1 (6 bases). The CDR3 length is 15 residues. Germline CDR1 DFQATT, CDR2 SNEGSKA (reference sequence).

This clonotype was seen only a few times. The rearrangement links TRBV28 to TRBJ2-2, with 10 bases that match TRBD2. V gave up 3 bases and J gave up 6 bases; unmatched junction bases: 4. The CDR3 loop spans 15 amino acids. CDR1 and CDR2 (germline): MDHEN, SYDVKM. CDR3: CASSFGLAGAGELFF. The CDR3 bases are TGTGCCAGCAGTTTCGGGCTAGCGGGAGCCGGGGAGCTGTTTTTT.

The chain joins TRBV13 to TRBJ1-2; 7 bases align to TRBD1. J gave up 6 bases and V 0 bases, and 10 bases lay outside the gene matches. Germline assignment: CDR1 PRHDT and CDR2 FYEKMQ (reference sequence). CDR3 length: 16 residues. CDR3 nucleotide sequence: TGTGCCAGCAGCTTAGGCGAGGGACAGACAAAAGATGGCTACACCTTC. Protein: CASSLGEGQTKDGYTF. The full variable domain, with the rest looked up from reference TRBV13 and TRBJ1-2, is AAGVIQSPRHLIKEKRETATLKCYPIPRHDTVYWYQQGPGQDPQFLISFYEKMQSDKGSIPDRFSAQQFSDYHSELNMSSLELGDSALYFCASSLGEGQTKDGYTFGSGTRLTVV.